This entry describes one T cell receptor beta chain. Antigen specificity is unknown. The data belong to a study of post-analysis software for immune sequencing data. Germline V gene sequence: CDR1 SQVTM, CDR2 ANQGSEA. The J segment lost 4 bases and the V segment lost 1 base, leaving 8 bases of the junction unmatched. This CDR3 is built from 16 residues. Overall study findings and caveats: The study found TRBV5-6, TRBV5-1 and TRBV20-1 among about five TRBV segments more frequent in patients than controls.

Unique molecular identifiers were built into the TCR beta cDNA libraries. TCRdb re-called the PCR reads with MiXCR, one entry per CDR3 protein. Counted here are some 800,000 distinct CDR3 sequences, more than 45% occurring once; the ten biggest clones make up just under 5%. This receptor was taken from a girl aged 10 to 17 with multiple sclerosis. The chain is built from TRBV29-1 and TRBJ2-1, with TRBD2 matching over 9 bases. Specimen: blood. The CDR3 DNA is TGCAGCGTTGAAGGAGGGACTAGCCCCCCGTACAATGAGCAGTTCTTC. Its translation: CSVEGGTSPPYNEQFF.